This TCR beta chain appears in the sequencing data of a study of T cells in Graves' hyperthyroidism and ophthalmopathy. The TCR beta CDR3 regions underwent amplification using RNA transcripts as the source. An initial round of RT-PCR targeting the TCR CDR3 relied on the HTBI primer set. MiXCR, applied by TCRdb to the multiplex PCR reads, yields one record per CDR3 protein. The data contain about 690,000 distinct CDR3 sequences, around 16% of them singletons. This clonotype appeared many times. The germline V and J ends were trimmed by 6 bases and 0 bases, with 10 bases remaining between them. This CDR3 has 13 amino acids. From germline, CDR1 is SGHRS and CDR2 YFSETQ.

The receptor was isolated from a man aged 50-59 years with Graves' hyperthyroidism. The sequenced material came from blood. V gene TRBV5-1 combines with J gene TRBJ2-7; tentative D call: TRBD1 (5 bases). The DNA for the CDR3 is TGCGCCAGCAACCGGCAGGGCTCCTACGAGCAGTACTTC. This sequence encodes CASNRQGSYEQYF.